Following are 6 T cell receptor beta chains from one sample sequenced in a study of cytomegalovirus exposure and HLA in healthy donors. Vbeta (60) and Jbeta (13) primers were used in the PCR. The data were produced by immunoSEQ multiplex PCR, yet TCRdb's version contains in-frame clones alone and is incomplete. The sample lists more than 90,000 clones; nearly 70% were seen once. Sequencing input: PBMCs. The origin of the receptors is a man in his forties or fifties in good health and CMV-seronegative.

The chain recombines TRBV30 with TRBJ2-1; 7 nucleotides line up with TRBD2. The CDR3 runs 15 residues. V shed 5 bases and J 3 bases; nucleotides not matched to a gene: 10. Germline V gene data show CDR1 as GTSNPN and CDR2 as SVGIG (reference sequence). The CDR3 region is CAWLDYRTSYNEQFF. CDR3 nucleotides: TGTGCCTGGCTAGATTATAGGACTAGCTACAATGAGCAGTTCTTC.

The chain uses TRBV19 and TRBJ2-1, with 7 nucleotides matching TRBD2. V lost 3 bases, J lost 0 bases, and 8 bases stayed unmatched. This CDR3 region has 17 residues. Germline V gene data show CDR1 as LNHDA and CDR2 as SQIVND (reference sequence). The chain's CDR3 is CASSIGLVRDSYNEQFF. CDR3 nucleotide sequence: TGTGCCAGTAGTATCGGACTAGTCCGTGACTCCTACAATGAGCAGTTCTTC.

This chain uses TRBV5-1 with TRBJ2-7, with TRBD1 as a possible D gene (6 bases). Germline V gene sequence: CDR1 SGHRS, CDR2 YFSETQ. CDR3 length: 16 residues. Trimming cost V 4 bases and J 3 bases, with 20 bases left between them. In nucleotides, the CDR3 is TGCGCCAGCAGCGCAGGGCCTGGGACATCGGTCTACGAGCAGTACTTC. Translated: CASSAGPGTSVYEQYF.

The chain uses TRBV2 and TRBJ1-4, with D unclear. The CDR3 is 14 residues long. V lost 10 bases and J lost 0, with 12 bases in between. Germline V gene data show CDR1 as SNHLY and CDR2 as FYNNEI. The CDR3 region is CAIRRSPTNEKLFF. CDR3 bases: TGTGCCATCCGCAGGTCCCCAACTAATGAAAAACTGTTTTTT.

The rearrangement uses TRBV11-3 and TRBJ2-1; 7 bases are shared with TRBD1. Germline-derived CDR1 and CDR2 are SGHNT and YENEEA. V lost 5 bases and J lost 6; bases outside the gene matches: 7. There are 14 residues in the CDR3. This CDR3 reads CASSLETGSNEQFF. The CDR3, as DNA: TGTGCCAGCAGCCTCGAGACAGGGTCCAATGAGCAGTTCTTC.

This clone was recorded many times. The V and J genes are TRBV7-9 and TRBJ2-6, with D perhaps TRBD1 (5 bases). This CDR3 comprises 15 residues. Germline CDR1 reads SEHNR; CDR2 reads FQNEAQ (reference sequence). Trimming took 4 bases from V and 2 from J, leaving 9 bases between them. The DNA for the CDR3 is TGTGCCAGCAGCTCTACAGGAGCTGGGGCCAACGTCCTGACTTTC. This sequence encodes CASSSTGAGANVLTF.